This passage covers 32 T cell receptor beta chains from one sample sequenced in a study of blood T cells in healthy people across ages. Combining a sample-barcoded 5' primer with a J-beta primer mix, a second PCR ran for roughly 7 to 12 cycles. TCRdb called the 5' RACE reads again in MiXCR, with one record for every CDR3 protein. The sample lists approximately 1.5 million distinct CDR3 sequences; roughly 43% were seen once. The sample was blood. All receptors come from a woman aged 18-29 years in good health.

The chain couples TRBV20-1 to TRBJ2-7; TRBD2 matches at 12 bases. Germline CDR1 reads DFQATT; CDR2 reads SNEGSKA (reference sequence). The CDR3 loop spans 16 amino acids. J lost 4 bases, V lost 3 bases, and 10 bases had no gene match. In DNA form, the CDR3 reads TGCAGTGCTAGTAGGCTACGACTAGCGGGAGTTTACGAGCAGTACTTC. Protein sequence: CSASRLRLAGVYEQYF.

There are a few counts of this clonotype. The chain employs TRBV5-5 and TRBJ2-1; the D gene is possibly TRBD2 (5 bases). Looked up from germline, CDR1 is SGHKS and CDR2 is YYEKEE (reference sequence). Deletions cut 3 bases from V and 9 bases from J, with 13 bases between. The CDR3 spans 13 residues. CDR3: CASSWGWRIEQFF. As DNA, the CDR3 is TGTGCCAGCAGCTGGGGTTGGAGGATTGAGCAGTTCTTC. Drawing the rest from reference TRBV5-5 and TRBJ2-1, the complete variable domain is DAGVTQSPTHLIKTRGQQVTLRCSPISGHKSVSWYQQVLGQGPQFIFQYYEKEERGRGNFPDRFSARQFPNYSSELNVNALLLGDSALYLCASSWGWRIEQFFGPGTRLTVL.

This clonotype appeared a single time. A much larger clone sits a single nucleotide away, making a read error possible. The chain recombines TRBV20-1 with TRBJ2-1, with D possibly TRBD1 on 6 matching bases. Gene TRBJ2-7 matches the end of the DNA better, so the J call may be wrong. CDR3 length equals 13 residues. Germline lookup yields CDR1 DFQATT and CDR2 SNEGSKA (reference sequence). Here the CDR3 DNA reads TGCAGTGTTACTCAGGGGTACTACAATGAGCAGTACTTC. Protein product: CSVTQGYYNEQYF.

J is TRBJ2-7 and V is TRBV11-2; D might be TRBD2 (7 bases). CDR1 SGHAT and CDR2 FQNNGV come from the germline V gene. Deletions cut 7 bases from V and 7 bases from J, with 20 bases between. The CDR3 spans 14 residues. The CDR3: CASNLRGAGGEQYF. The CDR3 DNA is TGTGCCAGCAACCTCCGGGGGGCTGGGGGTGAGCAGTACTTC.

The V gene is TRBV29-1, the J gene TRBJ2-1; 7 bases are shared with TRBD2. The DNA end lines up better with TRBJ2-7; the J call may be wrong. The CDR3 totals 14 residues. Germline-derived CDR1 and CDR2 are SQVTM and ANQGSEA. In nucleotides, the CDR3 is TGCAGCGTTAATAAGCGGGGATCCTACAATGAGCAGTACTTC. It encodes CSVNKRGSYNEQYF.

The chain uses TRBV6-2 or TRBV6-3 and TRBJ2-1; D is undetermined. The CDR3 is made up of 16 amino acids. CDR1 is MNHEY and CDR2 is SVGEGT in the germline V gene. Trimming removed 2 bases from V and 7 bases from J, with 18 bases in between. CDR3 region: CASSYEVTSARNEQFF. The CDR3 DNA sequence: TGTGCCAGCAGTTACGAGGTCACCTCCGCAAGGAATGAGCAGTTCTTC.

The chain uses TRBV4-3 and TRBJ1-6; D unclear. Germline CDR1 and CDR2: LGHNA and YSLEER. The CDR3 is 15 amino acids. Trimming shortened V by 0 bases and J by 7 bases, and 10 bases separated the two germline ends. CDR3 protein: CASSQDSHLNSPLHF. As DNA, the CDR3 is TGCGCCAGCAGCCAAGATTCCCACCTGAATTCACCCCTCCACTTT.

This rearrangement joins TRBV11-3 to TRBJ2-5, with D possibly TRBD1 on 5 matching bases. The CDR3 contains 16 residues. Germline CDR1 SGHNT, CDR2 YENEEA. V lost 0 bases and J lost 4, with 15 bases in between. The CDR3 DNA reads TGTGCCAGCAGCTTAGATCCTAACAGGAGTTCAGAGACCCAGTACTTC. Its translation: CASSLDPNRSSETQYF.

This clonotype showed up just a few times. The V gene is TRBV20-1, the J gene TRBJ2-7, with D tentatively TRBD1 (5 bases). Germline lookup yields CDR1 DFQATT and CDR2 SNEGSKA (reference sequence). The germline V and J ends were trimmed by 4 bases and 4 bases, with 17 bases remaining between them. The CDR3 has 14 residues. The CDR3 loop is CSAKDITGQYEQYF. Here the CDR3 DNA reads TGCAGTGCTAAAGATATCACAGGCCAATACGAGCAGTACTTC.

This clonotype turned up a few times. The chain employs TRBV18 and TRBJ2-1; D might be TRBD2 (7 bases). The V end was cut by 3 bases, the J end by 5 bases, with 17 bases between. Germline CDR1 and CDR2: KGHSH and LQKENI. There are 16 residues in the CDR3. CDR3 nucleotide sequence: TGTGCCAGCTCACCGGGTGGACGGGGGGCCCACAATGAGCAGTTCTTC. This codes for CASSPGGRGAHNEQFF.

This clonotype was seen only a few times. The chain has TRBV11-2 and TRBJ2-5, with 10 bases fitting TRBD2. The end of the DNA fits TRBJ2-7 better, so the J call may be wrong. Germline V CDR1 and CDR2: SGHAT, FQNNGV. CDR3 length: 14 amino acids. DNA of the CDR3: TGTGCCAGCAGCTGGACTAGCGGTTCCGACGAGCAGTACTTC. This codes for CASSWTSGSDEQYF.

On this clonotype itself: The missing conserved phenylalanine or tryptophan at the end of this CDR3 makes a read error likely. The chain couples TRBV5-4 to TRBJ2-5; D is ambiguous. This CDR3 is built from 18 residues. V lost 1 base, J lost 4 bases, and 23 bases lay in between. The V gene's germline CDR1 is SGHNT and CDR2 YYREEE (reference sequence). DNA of the CDR3: TGTGCCAGCAGCTTGTATTTCCTCGGCGATGGAAGTTTAGAGACCCAGTACTTA. It translates to CASSLYFLGDGSLETQYL.

V usage is TRBV29-1 and J usage is TRBJ1-4; no reliable D call. Looked up from germline, CDR1 is SQVTM and CDR2 is ANQGSEA. The CDR3 covers 11 residues. V lost 2 bases, J lost 7 bases, and 5 bases lay in between. The CDR3 bases are TGCAGCGTTGAAATGGGTGAAAAACTGTTTTTT. It codes for CSVEMGEKLFF.

The sample holds a few counts of this clonotype. This chain links TRBV28 with TRBJ2-7; D not certain. V was clipped by 2 bases and J by 0 bases, with 11 bases between them. The germline gives CDR1 MDHEN, CDR2 SYDVKM. The CDR3 runs 15 residues. The CDR3 nucleotides are TGTGCCAGCAGTTTAACACCACTTATCTCCTACGAGCAGTACTTC. This translates into CASSLTPLISYEQYF.

The gene calls are TRBV5-1 and TRBJ2-5, with 9 bases aligning to TRBD2. The CDR3 sequence is 16 residues long. J gave up 2 bases and V 2 bases, and 7 bases lay outside the gene matches. Per germline, CDR1 SGHRS and CDR2 YFSETQ. The CDR3 nucleotides read TGCGCCAGCAGCTTACCCCGACTAGCGGAGCAAGAGACCCAGTACTTC. It specifies CASSLPRLAEQETQYF. The full variable domain, with the rest looked up from reference TRBV5-1 and TRBJ2-5, is KAGVTQTPRYLIKTRGQQVTLSCSPISGHRSVSWYQQTPGQGLQFLFEYFSETQRNKGNFPGRFSGRQFSNSRSEMNVSTLELGDSALYLCASSLPRLAEQETQYFGPGTRLLVL.

This clonotype was picked up a small number of times. The chain is built from TRBV4-1 and TRBJ1-1, with D uncertain. CDR1 MGHRA and CDR2 YSYEKL come from the germline V gene. CDR3 length equals 15 residues. Trimming pared 4 bases from V and 4 bases from J, leaving 16 bases between. This CDR3 reads CASSPPRGLGTEAFF. In DNA, the CDR3 is TGCGCCAGCAGCCCCCCTCGGGGTCTCGGCACTGAAGCTTTCTTT.

The chain joins TRBV20-1 to TRBJ1-2; D is possibly TRBD1 (6 bases). V shed 0 bases and J shed 3 bases, with 14 bases lying between them. CDR1 and CDR2 from the germline V gene are DFQATT and SNEGSKA (reference sequence). There are 15 residues in the CDR3. CDR3: CSAREPGRTDYGYTF. Here the CDR3 DNA reads TGCAGTGCTAGAGAGCCAGGGAGGACAGACTATGGCTACACCTTC.

The chain uses TRBV15 and TRBJ2-5; D is uncertain. The end of the DNA aligns better with TRBJ2-7, so the J call may be wrong. The CDR3 is 16 residues long. Germline V CDR1 and CDR2: LNHNV, YYDKDF (reference sequence). This CDR3 reads CATSTQRLGQRDEQYF. The CDR3 DNA reads TGTGCCACCAGCACCCAACGCCTTGGGCAAAGGGACGAGCAGTACTTC.

This chain connects TRBV4-2 to TRBJ2-1; 8 nucleotides line up with TRBD2. V lost 2 bases to trimming and J lost 0 bases; unmatched junction nucleotides: 3. Germline loops: CDR1 LGHNA, CDR2 YNFKEQ. The CDR3 is 16 residues long. The CDR3: CASSQFLAGSYNEQFF. CDR3 DNA: TGTGCCAGCAGCCAATTCCTAGCGGGCTCCTACAATGAGCAGTTCTTC.

This clonotype came up a few times. The chain employs TRBV12-3 or TRBV12-4 and TRBJ1-4; D may be TRBD1 (6 bases). V lost 4 bases and J 5 bases, leaving 14 bases between the germline ends. The CDR3 is 15 residues long. CDR3 in DNA: TGTGCCAGCAGTTCGCAGACCGGGGGCAATGAAAAACTGTTTTTT. This sequence encodes CASSSQTGGNEKLFF.

The V call is TRBV11-2, the J call TRBJ2-3; D is perhaps TRBD1 or TRBD2 (7 bases each). The CDR3 has 15 residues. Germline V gene lookup returns CDR1 SGHAT and CDR2 FQNNGV. The V end lost 0 bases, the J end lost 7 bases, and 14 bases lay between the germline ends. The CDR3 nucleotides are TGTGCCAGCAGCTTAGAGGGAGGGACAGTCAATACGCAGTATTTT. Encoded protein: CASSLEGGTVNTQYF. Combining the CDR3 with reference TRBV11-2 and TRBJ2-3 gives the whole variable domain EAGVAQSPRYKIIEKRQSVAFWCNPISGHATLYWYQQILGQGPKLLIQFQNNGVVDDSQLPKDRFSAERLKGVDSTLKIQPAKLEDSAVYLCASSLEGGTVNTQYFGPGTRLTVL.

V is TRBV25-1 and J is TRBJ1-2, with D possibly matching TRBD1 (5 bases). Germline lookup yields CDR1 MGHDK and CDR2 SYGVNS. This CDR3 comprises 16 residues. V was clipped by 6 bases and J by 0 bases, with 17 bases between them. The CDR3 bases are TGTGCCAGCAGCTCGGGGCCCCAGCGAGCTAACTATGGCTACACCTTC. This gives the protein CASSSGPQRANYGYTF.

This clonotype was seen only a few times. This chain links TRBV7-9 with TRBJ2-2, with unresolved D. CDR1 is SEHNR and CDR2 is FQNEAQ in the germline V gene (reference sequence). The CDR3 is 15 amino acids. Trimming shortened V by 1 base and J by 4 bases, and 10 bases separated the two germline ends. CDR3 nucleotide sequence: TGTGCCAGCAGCTTAGGTGGTGTTTCCACCGGGGAGCTGTTTTTT. Amino acids: CASSLGGVSTGELFF.

V usage is TRBV11-2 and J usage is TRBJ2-5; TRBD2 agrees at 7 bases. The CDR3 totals 15 residues. V was pared by 0 bases and J by 0 bases, with 1 base of the junction left unmatched. Looked up from germline, CDR1 is SGHAT and CDR2 is FQNNGV. In DNA form, the CDR3 reads TGTGCCAGCAGCTTAGAACTAGCGAACCAAGAGACCCAGTACTTC. Translating gives CASSLELANQETQYF.

The chain couples TRBV4-3 to TRBJ2-1, with 9 bases that match TRBD2. V gave up 4 bases and J gave up 1 base; unmatched junction bases: 14. In germline, CDR1 is LGHNA, CDR2 YSLEER. The CDR3 extends over 19 amino acids. CDR3 amino acids: CASSRFLGREGLSYNEQFF. The CDR3, as DNA: TGCGCCAGCAGCCGCTTCTTAGGGCGGGAGGGCCTGTCCTACAATGAGCAGTTCTTC.

Turning to this clonotype: A read error is possible here, since a much larger clone lies one base away. The gene calls are TRBV20-1 and TRBJ2-5; tentatively, D is TRBD1 or TRBD2 (5 bases each). CDR1 and CDR2 from the germline V gene are DFQATT and SNEGSKA (reference sequence). This CDR3 is built from 13 residues. V dropped 8 bases and J dropped 11 bases, with 24 bases sitting between them. The CDR3 DNA reads as TGCAGTCCCCTGAGCGCAGCGTTAGGGGAGCAGTACTTC. As protein: CSPLSAALGEQYF.

This clonotype was detected a few times. The chain has TRBV29-1 and TRBJ2-3, with D perhaps TRBD2 (5 bases). Trimming left V 6 bases short and J 6 bases short, with 13 bases between. This CDR3 contains 12 residues. Germline V gene data show CDR1 as SQVTM and CDR2 as ANQGSEA. CDR3 in amino acids: CSVARGPDTQYF. For the CDR3, the DNA is TGCAGCGTCGCCAGAGGGCCCGATACGCAGTATTTT.

The gene calls are TRBV9 and TRBJ1-1; TRBD1 is a possible D gene (5 bases). Trimming removed 0 bases at V and 0 bases at J, with 9 bases between. From germline, CDR1 is SGDLS and CDR2 YYNGEE. The CDR3 contains 15 residues. In nucleotides, the CDR3 is TGTGCCAGCAGCGTAGTCTGGGGCATGAACACTGAAGCTTTCTTT. Its translation: CASSVVWGMNTEAFF.

The chain recombines TRBV5-1 with TRBJ2-7, with D perhaps TRBD1 (6 bases). V dropped 7 bases and J dropped 2 bases, with 19 bases sitting between them. The CDR3 has 15 amino acids. Germline V gene sequence: CDR1 SGHRS, CDR2 YFSETQ. CDR3 bases: TGCGCCAGCGCAAATACCAGGGGATCTACCTACGAGCAGTACTTC. This sequence encodes CASANTRGSTYEQYF.

This clonotype was seen more than once but under ten times. The CDR3 loop reads CARRRGNNYGYTF. The CDR3 nucleotides are TGCGCACGCCGGCGGGGGAATAACTATGGCTACACCTTC. The chain links TRBV5-1 to TRBJ1-2; tentatively, D is TRBD1 (5 bases). CDR3 length: 13 residues. Germline V gene lookup returns CDR1 SGHRS and CDR2 YFSETQ.

This clonotype was seen just once. The rearrangement links TRBV7-2 to TRBJ1-2; D gene unclear. The CDR3 is made up of 15 amino acids. Germline CDR1 reads SGHTA; CDR2 reads FQGNSA. With 0 bases removed from V and 4 bases from J, the gap between germline ends came to 12 bases. The CDR3 nucleotides read TGTGCCAGCAGCTTAGCCGCGGACGGTTCCTATGGCTACACCTTC. Translating it yields CASSLAADGSYGYTF.

There are many counts of this clonotype. The chain uses TRBV6-6 and TRBJ2-3; D remains unclear. Per germline, CDR1 MNHNY and CDR2 SVGAGI (reference sequence). The CDR3 covers 13 residues. The germline V and J ends were trimmed by 7 bases and 2 bases, with 10 bases remaining between them. Written as DNA, the CDR3 is TGTGCCAGCACCAGAGCACCCACAGATACGCAGTATTTT. Protein: CASTRAPTDTQYF.